This TCR beta chain was documented in a study of CD8+ T cells in alopecia areata. Study findings and constraints: As there was one nonresponder, how baseline CD8+ expansion relates to response remains uncertain.

In each case, RNA was isolated and then reverse transcribed into cDNA as the sequencing template. Sequenced by immunoSEQ multiplex PCR; TCRdb stores in-frame clones only, minus some. The repertoire holds 70,000 or so clones, with around 30% as singletons. Worth noting for this clone: The antigen remains undetermined.

Germline CDR1 SGHVS, CDR2 FNYEAQ. The CDR3 has 15 amino acids. Trimming removed 3 bases from V and 2 bases from J; junction bases left unmatched: 1. As to treatment: oral pan-JAK inhibitor, 5-10 mg twice daily. The chain joins TRBV7-6 to TRBJ2-5; 12 nucleotides match TRBD2. Source: CD8+ T cells sorted from blood, taken at week 4, from a patient treated with tofacitinib. The clonotype originates from a human donor with alopecia areata. The CDR3 sequence: CASSFGTSGQETQYF. In DNA form, the CDR3 reads TGTGCCAGCAGCTTCGGGACTAGCGGGCAAGAGACCCAGTACTTC.